These 2 T cell receptor beta chains were all obtained from the same sample, sequenced in a study of shared clonotypes between healthy human individuals. The data were produced by immunoSEQ multiplex PCR, yet TCRdb's version contains in-frame clones alone and is incomplete. The repertoire holds about 2,500,000 clones, with over 85% as singletons. Sequenced input: naive CD4+ T cells sorted from blood. Documented subset: CD45RA+ positively selected. The receptors come from a man aged 18 to 30 in good health.

With respect to this clone: This same CDR3 is encoded by further DNA sequences in the sample. The rearrangement joins TRBV7-3 to TRBJ2-3; TRBD2 might be the D (5 bases). V was cut by 0 bases and J by 1 base, with 5 bases left in between. Germline V CDR1 and CDR2: SGHTA, FQGTGA. The CDR3 sequence is 14 residues long. The CDR3: CASSLTGGTDTQYF. In DNA form, the CDR3 reads TGTGCCAGCAGCTTAACCGGGGGCACAGATACGCAGTATTTT.

The chain links TRBV19 to TRBJ2-3; 12 bases map to TRBD2. The CDR3 consists of 14 residues. V shed 9 bases, J shed 2 bases, and the junction held 3 bases outside the gene matches. From germline, CDR1 is LNHDA and CDR2 SQIVND (reference sequence). The CDR3 nucleotides are TGTGCCAGCAGACTAGCGGGGGTCACAGATACGCAGTATTTT. It codes for CASRLAGVTDTQYF.